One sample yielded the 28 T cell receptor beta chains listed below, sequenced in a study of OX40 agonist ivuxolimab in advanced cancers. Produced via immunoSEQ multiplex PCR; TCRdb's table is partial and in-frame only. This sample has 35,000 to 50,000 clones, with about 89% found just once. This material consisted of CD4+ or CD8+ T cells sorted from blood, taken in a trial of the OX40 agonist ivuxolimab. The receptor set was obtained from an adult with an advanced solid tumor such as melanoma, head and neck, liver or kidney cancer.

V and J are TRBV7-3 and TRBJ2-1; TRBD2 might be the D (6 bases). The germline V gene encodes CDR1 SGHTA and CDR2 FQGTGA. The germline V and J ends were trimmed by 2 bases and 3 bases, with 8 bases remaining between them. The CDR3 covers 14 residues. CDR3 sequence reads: CASSLVGGYNEQFF. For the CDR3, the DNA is TGTGCCAGCAGCTTAGTGGGGGGCTACAATGAGCAGTTCTTC.

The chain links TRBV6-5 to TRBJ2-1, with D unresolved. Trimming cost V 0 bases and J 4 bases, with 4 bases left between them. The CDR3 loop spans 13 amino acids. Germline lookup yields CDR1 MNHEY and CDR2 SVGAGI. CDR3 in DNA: TGTGCCAGCAGTTACTCGACGTACAATGAGCAGTTCTTC. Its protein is CASSYSTYNEQFF.

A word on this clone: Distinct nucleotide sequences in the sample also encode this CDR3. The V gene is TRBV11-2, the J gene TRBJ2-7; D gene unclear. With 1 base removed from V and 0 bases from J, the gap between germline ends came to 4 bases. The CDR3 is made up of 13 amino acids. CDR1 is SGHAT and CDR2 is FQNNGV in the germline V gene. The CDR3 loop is CASSLGSSYEQYF. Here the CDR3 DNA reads TGTGCCAGCAGCTTAGGTAGCTCCTACGAGCAGTACTTC.

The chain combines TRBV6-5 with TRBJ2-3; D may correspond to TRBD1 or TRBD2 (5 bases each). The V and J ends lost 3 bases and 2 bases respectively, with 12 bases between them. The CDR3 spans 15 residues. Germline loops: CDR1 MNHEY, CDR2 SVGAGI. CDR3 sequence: CASSYYQGPTDTQYF. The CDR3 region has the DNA TGTGCCAGCAGTTATTATCAGGGACCCACAGATACGCAGTATTTT.

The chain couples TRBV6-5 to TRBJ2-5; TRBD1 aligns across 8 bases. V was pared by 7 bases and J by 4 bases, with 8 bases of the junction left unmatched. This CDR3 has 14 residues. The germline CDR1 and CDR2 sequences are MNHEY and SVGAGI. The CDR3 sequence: CASNPDRVSETQYF. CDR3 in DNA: TGTGCCAGCAACCCGGACAGGGTATCAGAGACCCAGTACTTC.

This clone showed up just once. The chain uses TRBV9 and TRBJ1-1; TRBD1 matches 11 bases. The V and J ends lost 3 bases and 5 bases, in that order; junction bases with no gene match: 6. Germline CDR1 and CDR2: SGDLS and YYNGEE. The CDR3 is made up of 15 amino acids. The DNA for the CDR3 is TGTGCCAGCAGCGCGGGACAGGGGGTGGGAACTGAAGCTTTCTTT. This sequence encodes CASSAGQGVGTEAFF.

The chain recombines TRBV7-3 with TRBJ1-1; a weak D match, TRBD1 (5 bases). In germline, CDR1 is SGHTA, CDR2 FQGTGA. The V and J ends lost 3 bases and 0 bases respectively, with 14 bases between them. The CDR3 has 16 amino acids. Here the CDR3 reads CASSLVGKGLNTEAFF. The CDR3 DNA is TGTGCCAGCAGCTTGGTTGGAAAGGGACTGAACACTGAAGCTTTCTTT.

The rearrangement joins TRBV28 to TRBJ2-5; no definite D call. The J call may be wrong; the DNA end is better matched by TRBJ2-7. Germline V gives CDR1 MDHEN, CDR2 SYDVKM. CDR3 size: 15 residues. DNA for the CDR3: TGTGCCAGCCGGCAGGTCCGGCCTCCACCGTACGAGCAGTACTTC. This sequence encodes CASRQVRPPPYEQYF.

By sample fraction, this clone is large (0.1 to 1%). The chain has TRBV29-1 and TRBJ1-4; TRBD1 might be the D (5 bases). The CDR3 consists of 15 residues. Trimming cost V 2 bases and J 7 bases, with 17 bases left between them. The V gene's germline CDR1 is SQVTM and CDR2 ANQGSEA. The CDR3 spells CSVEIWGTAGEKLFF. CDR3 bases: TGCAGCGTTGAAATCTGGGGGACGGCGGGTGAAAAACTGTTTTTT.

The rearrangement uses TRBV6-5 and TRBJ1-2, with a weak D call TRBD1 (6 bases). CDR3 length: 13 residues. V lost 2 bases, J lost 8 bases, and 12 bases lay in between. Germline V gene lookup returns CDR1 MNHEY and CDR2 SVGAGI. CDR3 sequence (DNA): TGTGCCAGCAGTTACGGGGGGCTGGGGGGCTACACCTTC. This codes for CASSYGGLGGYTF.

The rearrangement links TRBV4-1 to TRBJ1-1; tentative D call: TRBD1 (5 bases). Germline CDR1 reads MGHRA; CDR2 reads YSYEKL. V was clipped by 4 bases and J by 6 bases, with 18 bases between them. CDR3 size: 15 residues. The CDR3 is CASSPRAGKGPEAFF. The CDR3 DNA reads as TGCGCCAGCAGCCCGCGGGCAGGGAAGGGTCCTGAAGCTTTCTTT.

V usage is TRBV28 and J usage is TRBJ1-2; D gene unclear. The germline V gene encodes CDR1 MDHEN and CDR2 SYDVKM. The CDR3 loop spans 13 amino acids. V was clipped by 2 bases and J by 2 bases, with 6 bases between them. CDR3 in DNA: TGTGCCAGCAGTTTAGAGGAAAACTATGGCTACACCTTC. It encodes CASSLEENYGYTF.

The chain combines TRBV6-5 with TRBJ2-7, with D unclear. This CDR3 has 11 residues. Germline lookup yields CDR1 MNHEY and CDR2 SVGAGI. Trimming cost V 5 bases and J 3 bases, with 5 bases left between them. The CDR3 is CASSDLYEQYF. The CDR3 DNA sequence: TGTGCCAGCAGTGATCTCTACGAGCAGTACTTC.

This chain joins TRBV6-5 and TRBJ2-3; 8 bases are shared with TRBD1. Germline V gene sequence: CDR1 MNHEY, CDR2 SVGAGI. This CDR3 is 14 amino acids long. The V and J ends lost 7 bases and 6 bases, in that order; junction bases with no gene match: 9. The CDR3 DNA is TGTGCCAGCACGGCGCAGGGGGCGGCGGATACGCAGTATTTT. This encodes CASTAQGAADTQYF.

The CDR3 loop reads CASSFRGRLYEQYF. For the CDR3, the DNA is TGTGCCAGCAGTTTCCGGGGGCGCCTTTACGAGCAGTACTTC. The chain uses TRBV27 and TRBJ2-7; D could derive from TRBD1 or TRBD2 (6 bases each). Between the trimmed V and J ends, which lost 3 bases and 4 bases, there was a span of 13 bases. CDR1 and CDR2 from the germline V gene are MNHEY and SMNVEV (reference sequence). The CDR3 contains 14 residues.

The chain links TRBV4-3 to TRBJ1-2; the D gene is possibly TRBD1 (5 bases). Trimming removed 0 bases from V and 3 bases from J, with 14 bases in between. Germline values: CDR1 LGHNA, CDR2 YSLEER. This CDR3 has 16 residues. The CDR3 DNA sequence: TGCGCCAGCAGCCAAGACGACAGCTCCTCGGACTATGGCTACACCTTC. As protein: CASSQDDSSSDYGYTF.

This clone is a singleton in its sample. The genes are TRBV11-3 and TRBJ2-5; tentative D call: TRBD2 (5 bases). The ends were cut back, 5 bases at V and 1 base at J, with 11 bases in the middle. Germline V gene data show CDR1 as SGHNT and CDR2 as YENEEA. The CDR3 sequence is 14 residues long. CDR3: CASSLRAGQETQYF. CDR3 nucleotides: TGTGCCAGCAGCCTCCGCGCGGGCCAAGAGACCCAGTACTTC.

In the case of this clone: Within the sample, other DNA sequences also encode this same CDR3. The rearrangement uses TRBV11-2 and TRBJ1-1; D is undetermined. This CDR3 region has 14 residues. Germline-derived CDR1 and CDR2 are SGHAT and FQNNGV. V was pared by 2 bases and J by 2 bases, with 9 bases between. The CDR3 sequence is CASSLIGENTEAFF. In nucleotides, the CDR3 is TGTGCCAGCAGCTTAATCGGGGAAAACACTGAAGCTTTCTTT.

The CDR3: CASSPGQGVGNTQYF. The CDR3 nucleotides are TGTGCCAGCAGCCCGGGACAGGGGGTCGGGAATACGCAGTATTTT. The V gene is TRBV5-6, the J gene TRBJ2-3, with 11 bases identical to TRBD1. Germline values: CDR1 SGHDT, CDR2 YYEEEE. This CDR3 has 15 amino acids. The ends lost 4 bases at V and 7 bases at J; junction bases unmatched: 8.

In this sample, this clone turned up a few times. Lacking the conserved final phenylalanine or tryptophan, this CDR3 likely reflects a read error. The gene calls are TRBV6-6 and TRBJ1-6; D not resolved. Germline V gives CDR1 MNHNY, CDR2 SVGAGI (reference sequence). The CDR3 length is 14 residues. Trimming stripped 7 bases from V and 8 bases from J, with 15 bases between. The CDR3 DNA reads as TGTGCCAGCATAAGGTTTTCCACACATTCACCCCTCCACCTT. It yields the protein CASIRFSTHSPLHL.

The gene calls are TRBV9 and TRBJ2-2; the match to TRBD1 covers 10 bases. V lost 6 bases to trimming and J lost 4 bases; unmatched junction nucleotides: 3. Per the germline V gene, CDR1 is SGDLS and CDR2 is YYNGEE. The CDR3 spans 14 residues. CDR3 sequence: CASTGQGGTGELFF. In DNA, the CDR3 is TGTGCCAGCACCGGACAGGGGGGCACCGGGGAGCTGTTTTTT.

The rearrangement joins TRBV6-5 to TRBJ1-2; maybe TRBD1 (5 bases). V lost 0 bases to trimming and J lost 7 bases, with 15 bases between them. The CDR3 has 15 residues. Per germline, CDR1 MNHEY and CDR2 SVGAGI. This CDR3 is CASSYSITGTGGYTF. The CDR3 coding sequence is TGTGCCAGCAGTTACTCGATCACCGGGACCGGTGGCTACACCTTC.

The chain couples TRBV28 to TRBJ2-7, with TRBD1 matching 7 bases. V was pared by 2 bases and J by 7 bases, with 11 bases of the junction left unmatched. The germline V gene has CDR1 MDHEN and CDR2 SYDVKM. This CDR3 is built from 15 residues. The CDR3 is CASSLGTGTDHEQYF. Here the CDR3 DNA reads TGTGCCAGCAGTTTAGGAACCGGGACAGATCATGAGCAGTACTTC.

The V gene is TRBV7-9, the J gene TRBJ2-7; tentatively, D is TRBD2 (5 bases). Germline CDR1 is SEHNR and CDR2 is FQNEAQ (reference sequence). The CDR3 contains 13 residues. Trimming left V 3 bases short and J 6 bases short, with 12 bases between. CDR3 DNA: TGTGCCAGCAGCTTCTCACCGGGAACCGAGCAGTACTTC. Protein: CASSFSPGTEQYF.

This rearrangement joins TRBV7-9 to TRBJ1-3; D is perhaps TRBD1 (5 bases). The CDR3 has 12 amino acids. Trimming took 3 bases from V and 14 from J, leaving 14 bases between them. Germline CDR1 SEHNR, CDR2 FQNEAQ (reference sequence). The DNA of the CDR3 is TGTGCCAGCAGCTTCCCAGGGTTCGACGTATATTTT. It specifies CASSFPGFDVYF.

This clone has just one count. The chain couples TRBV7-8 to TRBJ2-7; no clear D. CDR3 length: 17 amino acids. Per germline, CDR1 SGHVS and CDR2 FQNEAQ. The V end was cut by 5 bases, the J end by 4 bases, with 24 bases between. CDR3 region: CASSRLIRTEMGYEQYF. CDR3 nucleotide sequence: TGTGCCAGCAGCCGCCTTATTAGGACGGAGATGGGATACGAGCAGTACTTC.

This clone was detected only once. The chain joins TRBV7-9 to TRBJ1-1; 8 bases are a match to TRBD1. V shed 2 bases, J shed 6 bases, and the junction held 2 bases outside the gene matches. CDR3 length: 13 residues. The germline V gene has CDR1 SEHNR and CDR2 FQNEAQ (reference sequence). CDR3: CASSLQGASEAFF. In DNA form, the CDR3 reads TGTGCCAGCAGCTTACAGGGGGCTTCTGAAGCTTTCTTT.

CDR3 sequence reads: CASSLGTESYSYNEQFF. CDR3 in DNA: TGTGCCAGCAGCCTAGGGACAGAATCTTACTCCTACAATGAGCAGTTCTTC. The chain is built from TRBV7-6 and TRBJ2-1, with 7 bases lining up with TRBD1. V gave up 5 bases and J gave up 0 bases; unmatched junction bases: 10. Germline V gives CDR1 SGHVS, CDR2 FNYEAQ. The CDR3 sequence is 17 residues long.